This TCR beta chain appears in the sequencing data of a study of T cell repertoires in ileal Crohn's disease. CDR1 and CDR2 (germline): SGHTA, FQGNSA. Trimming cost V 3 bases and J 4 bases; bases outside gene matches: 4. The CDR3 is made up of 14 amino acids. The time point here: inflamed ileum from the surgical specimen. Clones were read by immunoSEQ multiplex PCR, and TCRdb kept only the in-frame ones, dropping some. The data hold roughly 10,000 clones, with around 90% observed a single time. What was sequenced was ileal tissue. The chain uses TRBV7-2 and TRBJ2-7, with 9 bases matching TRBD1. This receptor was obtained from an adult with Crohn's disease. CDR3 coding DNA: TGTGCCAGCAGCTTTGACAGGGGGAGGTACGAGCAGTACTTC. Amino acid sequence: CASSFDRGRYEQYF.